Listed here are 29 T cell receptor beta chains from one sample, sequenced in a study of T cell responses to AZD1222 COVID-19 vaccine. TCRdb's table, derived via immunoSEQ multiplex PCR, lists solely in-frame clones and lacks some. The sample records about 100,000 clones, about 87% being singletons. Material: peripheral blood, obtained on day 0 of AZD1222 vaccination. These receptor sequences come from an adult in good health.

The chain couples TRBV6-5 to TRBJ2-7, with 7 nucleotides matching TRBD2. The CDR3 is 15 residues long. Germline-derived CDR1 and CDR2 are MNHEY and SVGAGI. V lost 2 bases to trimming and J lost 6 bases; unmatched junction nucleotides: 10. The CDR3 region has the DNA TGTGCCAGCAGTTACCTCGGGACTACCTTGGGCGAGCAGTACTTC. Amino acids: CASSYLGTTLGEQYF.

V and J are TRBV21-1 and TRBJ2-1. TRBV21-1 is a pseudogene segment. This CDR3 comprises 16 residues. The CDR3 region has the DNA TGTGCCAGCAGCAAGTGTAAGGGGGGACCCTACAATGAGCAGTTCTTC. Translated, it gives CASSKCKGGPYNEQFF.

The chain links TRBV6-7 to TRBJ1-1; D is uncertain. TRBV6-7 is an open reading frame, and its role is uncertain. The CDR3 runs to 14 residues. V was shortened by 2 bases and J by 1 base, with 8 bases between the two germline ends. The chain's CDR3 is CASSYHPGNTEAFF. The CDR3 region has the DNA TGTGCCAGCAGTTACCACCCAGGGAACACTGAAGCTTTCTTT.

J is TRBJ2-3 and V is TRBV10-1, with 10 nucleotides matching TRBD2. Germline V gives CDR1 WNHNN, CDR2 SYGVQD (reference sequence). The CDR3 totals 16 residues. Germline trimming cut 6 bases from V and 0 bases from J; bases unmatched to any gene: 6. CDR3 coding DNA: TGCGCCAGCAGGAACCTTAGCGGGGGGAGCACAGATACGCAGTATTTT. Translating it yields CASRNLSGGSTDTQYF.

The chain employs TRBV19 and TRBJ1-1; tentatively, D is TRBD1 (5 bases). The CDR3 length is 15 residues. Germline V gene lookup returns CDR1 LNHDA and CDR2 SQIVND (reference sequence). V was pared by 9 bases and J by 1 base, with 18 bases between. Written as DNA, the CDR3 is TGTGCCAGCGATACCGGGGCGCGGAGGAACACTGAAGCTTTCTTT. Protein: CASDTGARRNTEAFF.

V and J are TRBV5-5 and TRBJ1-1; 7 bases are a match to TRBD1. The CDR3 is 17 residues long. Germline lookup yields CDR1 SGHKS and CDR2 YYEKEE (reference sequence). The V gene end was trimmed by 2 bases and the J gene end by 10 bases; junction bases not matched to a gene: 20. This CDR3 reads CASSLGFGQGQTGGAFF. The CDR3 nucleotides read TGTGCCAGCAGCTTAGGGTTTGGGCAGGGACAGACGGGGGGAGCTTTCTTT.

The chain carries TRBV15 and TRBJ1-2; 7 bases align to TRBD1. This CDR3 is 15 amino acids long. Looked up from germline, CDR1 is LNHNV and CDR2 is YYDKDF (reference sequence). V lost 4 bases, J lost 8 bases, and 13 bases stayed unmatched. CDR3 residues: CATSKSPGTVIGYTF. CDR3 DNA sequence: TGTGCCACCAGCAAGTCCCCCGGGACAGTTATAGGCTACACCTTC.

The CDR3 region is CASSANRDTANYGYTF. The CDR3, as DNA: TGTGCCAGCAGTGCTAACCGGGACACCGCAAACTATGGCTACACCTTC. The chain recombines TRBV6-4 with TRBJ1-2; tentative D call: TRBD1 (6 bases). Trimming cost V 4 bases and J 2 bases, with 17 bases left between them. The germline V gene encodes CDR1 MRHNA and CDR2 SNTAGT. The CDR3 has 16 residues.

The chain recombines TRBV9 with TRBJ2-1; D is ambiguous. The germline gives CDR1 SGDLS, CDR2 YYNGEE. The CDR3 sequence is 14 residues long. Trimming took off 1 base at V and 2 bases at J, with 7 bases between the two ends. The CDR3 sequence is CASSVTSTYNEQFF. CDR3 bases: TGTGCCAGCAGCGTAACAAGTACCTACAATGAGCAGTTCTTC.

The V gene is TRBV19, the J gene TRBJ2-7; D remains ambiguous. V was cut by 3 bases and J by 3 bases, with 9 bases left in between. Germline loops: CDR1 LNHDA, CDR2 SQIVND (reference sequence). This CDR3 is 13 amino acids long. CDR3 bases: TGTGCCAGTAGTATGTTGGACGGCTACGAGCAGTACTTC. It encodes CASSMLDGYEQYF.

This clone was recorded only once. The V gene is TRBV28, the J gene TRBJ1-5, with a tentative D call TRBD1 (6 bases). The CDR3 contains 14 residues. Per germline, CDR1 MDHEN and CDR2 SYDVKM. The germline V and J ends were trimmed by 6 bases and 0 bases, with 9 bases remaining between them. The CDR3 spells CASRQGYSNQPQHF. CDR3 bases: TGTGCCAGCAGACAGGGCTATAGCAATCAGCCCCAGCATTTT.

This clone was observed a handful of times. The rearrangement uses TRBV2 and TRBJ2-7; 7 nucleotides align to TRBD2. The CDR3 covers 15 residues. CDR1 and CDR2 from the germline V gene are SNHLY and FYNNEI. The trim removed 6 bases at V and 3 bases at J, leaving 11 bases unmatched. In DNA, the CDR3 is TGTGCCAGCAGCCTGGAAGCGGGGCACCGCTACGAGCAGTACTTC. Its protein product is CASSLEAGHRYEQYF.

This chain joins TRBV7-2 and TRBJ2-1; TRBD1 aligns across 7 bases. The CDR3 consists of 15 residues. Germline V CDR1 and CDR2: SGHTA, FQGNSA. V dropped 1 base and J dropped 8; count of bases not matched to a gene: 8. The CDR3 coding sequence is TGTGCCAGCAGCTTAGGGGCCAGGGGGAACCATGAGCAGTTCTTC. It is translated as CASSLGARGNHEQFF. The variable domain in full, completed from reference TRBV7-2 and TRBJ2-1, reads GAGVSQSPSNKVTEKGKDVELRCDPISGHTALYWYRQSLGQGLEFLIYFQGNSAPDKSGLPSDRFSAERTGGSVSTLTIQRTQQEDSAVYLCASSLGARGNHEQFFGPGTRLTVL.

This chain connects TRBV5-6 to TRBJ2-1; D is perhaps TRBD1 (6 bases). V was cut by 2 bases and J by 4 bases, with 7 bases left in between. Germline CDR1 reads SGHDT; CDR2 reads YYEEEE. This CDR3 contains 13 residues. Written as DNA, the CDR3 is TGTGCCAGCAGCTTCGGACAGTACAATGAGCAGTTCTTC. Protein product: CASSFGQYNEQFF.

This clone was observed a handful of times. The rearrangement links TRBV30 to TRBJ1-5, with D uncertain. With 1 base removed from V and 4 bases from J, the gap between germline ends came to 8 bases. The germline gives CDR1 GTSNPN, CDR2 SVGIG (reference sequence). This CDR3 is 13 amino acids long. The CDR3 coding sequence is TGTGCCTGGAGTGGGGGTACAAATCAGCCCCAGCATTTT. Translation gives CAWSGGTNQPQHF.

The chain's CDR3 is CASSELIGYTDTQYF. For the CDR3, the DNA is TGTGCCAGCAGTGAGTTGATCGGGTATACAGATACGCAGTATTTT. The rearrangement uses TRBV2 and TRBJ2-3; D unresolved. The CDR3 runs to 15 residues. Trimming left V 3 bases short and J 3 bases short, with 13 bases between. Germline-derived CDR1 and CDR2 are SNHLY and FYNNEI.

The chain employs TRBV4-1 and TRBJ2-3; perhaps TRBD1 as D (6 bases). Trimming took off 4 bases at V and 0 bases at J, with 14 bases between the two ends. Germline values: CDR1 MGHRA, CDR2 YSYEKL. The CDR3 covers 16 residues. The CDR3 region is CASSPPQGFSTDTQYF. In nucleotides, the CDR3 is TGCGCCAGCAGCCCCCCCCAGGGGTTTAGCACAGATACGCAGTATTTT.

The J gene is TRBJ2-6, the V gene TRBV7-8, with D uncertain. Trimming pared 2 bases from V and 1 base from J, leaving 15 bases between. CDR1 and CDR2 (germline): SGHVS, FQNEAQ. The CDR3 sequence is 18 residues long. Here the CDR3 DNA reads TGTGCCAGCAGCTTAATTATACACGCCAGGTCTGGGGCCAACGTCCTGACTTTC. Translated, it gives CASSLIIHARSGANVLTF. The full variable domain, rest sourced from reference TRBV7-8 and TRBJ2-6, is GAGVSQSPRYKVAKRGQDVALRCDPISGHVSLFWYQQALGQGPEFLTYFQNEAQLDKSGLPSDRFFAERPEGSVSTLKIQRTQQEDSAVYLCASSLIIHARSGANVLTFGAGSRLTVL.

The chain links TRBV5-1 to TRBJ2-1, with TRBD2 identical over 11 bases. V shed 6 bases, J shed 4 bases, and the junction held 15 bases outside the gene matches. The CDR3 is made up of 18 amino acids. Germline CDR1 SGHRS, CDR2 YFSETQ. DNA for the CDR3: TGCGCCAGCACCAAAAGGGGTCTAGCGGGGGGCCTATACAATGAGCAGTTCTTC. Protein: CASTKRGLAGGLYNEQFF.

This chain links TRBV6-6 with TRBJ2-2, with 8 bases fitting TRBD2. CDR3 length equals 16 residues. Germline CDR1 and CDR2: MNHNY and SVGAGI (reference sequence). The V segment lost 2 bases and the J segment 4 bases; nucleotides outside the gene matches: 6. CDR3 coding DNA: TGTGCCAGCAGTTACGGACGGGGGGGCCTCACCGGGGAGCTGTTTTTT. Residues: CASSYGRGGLTGELFF.

The chain employs TRBV3-1 (or the pseudogene TRBV3-2) and TRBJ1-5; TRBD1 is a possible D gene (5 bases). The germline V gene encodes CDR1 LGHDT and CDR2 YNNKEL (reference sequence). This CDR3 has 15 residues. Between the trimmed V and J ends, which lost 1 base and 4 bases, there was a span of 11 bases. The CDR3 region has the DNA TGTGCCAGCAGCCAAGGAGCGGGGGGGAATCAGCCCCAGCATTTT. It translates to CASSQGAGGNQPQHF.

DNA of the CDR3: TGTGCCAGCAGCTTGGGTGGGGGAGGTCAGCCCCAGCATTTT. This translates into CASSLGGGGQPQHF. This chain connects TRBV5-4 to TRBJ1-5; the D gene is possibly TRBD1 (5 bases). CDR3 length: 14 residues. Trimming shortened V by 0 bases and J by 6 bases, and 10 bases separated the two germline ends. Per the germline V gene, CDR1 is SGHNT and CDR2 is YYREEE (reference sequence).

V usage is TRBV6-5 and J usage is TRBJ1-2; possible D gene TRBD1, 5 bases. Germline CDR1 MNHEY, CDR2 SVGAGI. This CDR3 region has 14 residues. Trimming pared 5 bases from V and 8 bases from J, leaving 18 bases between. The CDR3 reads CASSPADIWMGYTF. CDR3 DNA sequence: TGTGCCAGCAGTCCGGCGGACATTTGGATGGGCTACACCTTC.

The CDR3 region has the DNA TGTGCCAGCAGCTTGCAAGGGTTGTACGGCTACACCTTC. Amino acids: CASSLQGLYGYTF. The V gene is TRBV7-8, the J gene TRBJ1-2; D unresolved. Per the germline V gene, CDR1 is SGHVS and CDR2 is FQNEAQ. V lost 3 bases and J lost 8, with 13 bases in between. CDR3 length equals 13 residues.

The chain is built from TRBV5-4 and TRBJ2-6; D is unresolved. The CDR3 sequence is 16 residues long. Trimming cost V 4 bases and J 2 bases, with 13 bases left between them. The germline V gene has CDR1 SGHNT and CDR2 YYREEE (reference sequence). CDR3 DNA: TGTGCCAGCAGCCCCATCGGCGTTACTGGGGCCAACGTCCTGACTTTC. It specifies CASSPIGVTGANVLTF.

The V gene is TRBV11-2, the J gene TRBJ2-2, with a tentative D call TRBD1 (6 bases). The V end lost 2 bases, the J end lost 0 bases, and 10 bases lay between the germline ends. CDR1 is SGHAT and CDR2 is FQNNGV in the germline V gene. The CDR3 is 16 amino acids. CDR3 residues: CASSLHPGANTGELFF. CDR3 DNA sequence: TGTGCCAGCAGCTTACACCCAGGGGCGAACACCGGGGAGCTGTTTTTT.

In DNA form, the CDR3 reads TGTGCCAGCAGCTTCCCGGGACAGGGAGTTACTGAAGCTTTCTTT. This sequence encodes CASSFPGQGVTEAFF. This rearrangement joins TRBV7-8 to TRBJ1-1; 9 bases align to TRBD1. Per germline, CDR1 SGHVS and CDR2 FQNEAQ. Losses at the gene ends were 3 bases for V and 5 bases for J; bases not matched to a gene: 7. The CDR3 consists of 15 residues. Variable domain in full (rest from reference TRBV7-8 and TRBJ1-1): GAGVSQSPRYKVAKRGQDVALRCDPISGHVSLFWYQQALGQGPEFLTYFQNEAQLDKSGLPSDRFFAERPEGSVSTLKIQRTQQEDSAVYLCASSFPGQGVTEAFFGQGTRLTVV.

The chain links TRBV9 to TRBJ2-1; 8 nucleotides match TRBD2. Per germline, CDR1 SGDLS and CDR2 YYNGEE. Unmatched junction bases numbered 11, after V lost 5 bases and J lost 4 bases. The CDR3 runs 16 residues. This CDR3 is CASRAGIGGAYNEQFF. Written as DNA, the CDR3 is TGTGCCAGCAGGGCCGGTATCGGGGGGGCTTACAATGAGCAGTTCTTC.

V is TRBV11-1 and J is TRBJ2-1; 9 bases agree with TRBD1. Trimming cost V 10 bases and J 6 bases; bases outside gene matches: 10. Germline V gene sequence: CDR1 SGHAT, CDR2 FQDESV (reference sequence). The CDR3 spans 14 residues. CDR3 protein: CATQGDRASNEQFF. The CDR3 nucleotides are TGTGCCACCCAGGGGGACAGGGCATCCAATGAGCAGTTCTTC. The complete variable domain, with remaining parts taken from reference TRBV11-1 and TRBJ2-1, reads EAEVAQSPRYKITEKSQAVAFWCDPISGHATLYWYRQILGQGPELLVQFQDESVVDDSQLPKDRFSAERLKGVDSTLKIQPAELGDSAMYLCATQGDRASNEQFFGPGTRLTVL.